The rows below give T cell receptor beta chains drawn from one sample of a study of OX40 agonist ivuxolimab in advanced cancers. This table comes from immunoSEQ multiplex PCR, and its TCRdb copy is limited to in-frame clones, with some not included. The sample records around 19,000 clones, roughly 80% being singletons. Sequenced material: CD4+ or CD8+ T cells sorted from blood, taken in a trial of the OX40 agonist ivuxolimab. The origin of the receptors is an adult with an advanced solid tumor such as melanoma, head and neck, liver or kidney cancer. Both conserved end residues are part of each CDR3. Not all rows give a size; the values are once, few, many and, for expanded clones, a class.

TRBV5-4,once,CASSFSGGNTIYF
TRBV11-2,NA,CASSLGTSYTGELFF
TRBV20-1,NA,CSPYTEAFF
TRBV9,NA,CASSVFQGAIPRYGYTF
TRBV2,medium-sized,CASSTSGRDYEQYF
TRBV14,few,CASSHGDEFTGTF
TRBV7-9,NA,CASVRDRGSEQYF
TRBV27,NA,CASSLPYRGEQFF
TRBV19,NA,CASSPFGVSTDTQYF
TRBV6-5,NA,CASSYSGLAGEQFF
TRBV9,NA,CASGGEAYEQYF
TRBV14,NA,CASSHGGSSYNEQFF
TRBV7-9,NA,CASSLGTGRPNTGELFF
TRBV2,few,CASQTGLAKNIQYF
TRBV9,NA,CASSFSTDTQYF
TRBV9,NA,CATSGLGAIEQFF
TRBV15,NA,CATSEDRFGETQYF
TRBV7-8,NA,CASSRLGGEQFF
TRBV11-1,few,CASSWSGTDNEQFF
TRBV5-1,NA,CASSLVRVGTQYF
TRBV27,NA,CASMSRGGYEQYF
TRBV7-3,NA,CASSLTGNEQFF
TRBV19,NA,CAGRDRVNTGELFF
TRBV27,NA,CASSSPSGIYNEQFF
TRBV9,NA,CASSVATGYEQYF
TRBV2,NA,CASSWAGTGIYEQYF
TRBV10-2,once,CASSDGVKDTQYF
TRBV7-8,NA,CASSPTGYEQYF
TRBV7-3,NA,CASSGTGYNEQYF
TRBV7-9,once,CASSELDRDVGELFF
TRBV27,NA,CASSLGGLLTEAFF